This TCR beta chain stems from a study of response to subunit inactivated influenza vaccine. Study results and caveats: Only a handful of new T cells, the authors suggested, are recruited with each seasonal influenza vaccination.

The length of the CDR3 is 14 residues. CDR1 is ENHRY and CDR2 is SYGVKD in the germline V gene. Trimming shortened V by 4 bases and J by 5 bases, and 12 bases separated the two germline ends. TCRdb reanalysed the RT-PCR reads using MiXCR and keeps one entry per CDR3 protein. Of about 170,000 distinct CDR3 sequences in the sample, around 12% are singletons; the top ten hold around 28%. As regards this clonotype: What it binds is unknown.

This sample was shared with a second study, whose subject was T cells expressing NK-cell markers. From that study: The cDNA for TCR beta came from 5'RACE template switching with UMIs. Among CD8+ T cells from 5 to 7 donors, dominant NKG2C+ clonotypes accounted for about 1.0-7.0%. One observes that, in a few donors, these clonotypes were also the leading ones within the CD3+CD56-NKG2C+ fraction.

The TCR sequence derives from a man in his fifties who received an inactivated influenza vaccine. The sequences come from CD8+ T cells sorted from PBMCs, collected 11 to 12 days after vaccination. The rearrangement uses TRBV10-3 and TRBJ2-1; D might be TRBD2 (6 bases). The CDR3 protein is CAISAAPGDNEQFF. In nucleotides, the CDR3 is TGTGCCATCAGTGCCGCCCCGGGGGACAATGAGCAGTTCTTC.